Listed below are T cell receptor beta chains from one sample, sequenced in a study of T cells after posttransplantation cyclophosphamide. The data were produced by immunoSEQ multiplex PCR, yet TCRdb's version contains in-frame clones alone and is incomplete. Sampling found tens of thousands of clones, none seen once. Sequencing was performed on PBMCs. These receptors all stem from a man aged 40-49 years in good health, CMV-negative, and a related stem cell transplant donor. The CDR3 runs from the conserved cysteine through the conserved F or W. A D gene is named only where the DNA matches it firmly. Clone sizes are given selectively: once, few, many, or a class where the clone is expanded.

v_gene	j_gene	d_gene	abundance	CDR3aa	CDR3nt
TRBV7-2	TRBJ1-2	.	many	CASSSTGLINYGYTF	TGTGCCAGCAGCTCCACAGGGCTAATTAACTATGGCTACACCTTC
TRBV5-4	TRBJ1-1	TRBD1	many	CASSPAPVDRDDTEAFF	TGTGCCAGCAGCCCGGCACCCGTAGACAGGGATGACACTGAAGCTTTCTTT
TRBV15	TRBJ2-3	TRBD2	many	CATSPGLAGGPLSPDTQYF	TGTGCCACCTCCCCGGGACTAGCGGGAGGGCCCCTAAGTCCAGATACGCAGTATTTT
TRBV4-2	TRBJ2-2	.	many	CASSPSARRGNTGELFF	TGTGCCAGCAGCCCTTCCGCGAGGCGAGGGAACACCGGGGAGCTGTTTTTT
TRBV2	TRBJ2-2	TRBD2	many	CASRARTSGWELFF	TGTGCCAGCAGGGCCCGGACTAGCGGCTGGGAGCTGTTTTTT
TRBV18	TRBJ2-7	TRBD1	many	CASSSIPGQSSYEQYF	TGTGCCAGCTCATCCATACCGGGACAGAGCTCCTACGAGCAGTACTTC
TRBV19	TRBJ2-1	.	many	CASSIGRRGSSYNEQFF	TGTGCCAGTAGTATTGGGCGAAGGGGGAGCTCCTACAATGAGCAGTTCTTC
TRBV5-8	TRBJ2-7	TRBD2	few	CASSLSGRAGPYEQYF	TGTGCCAGCAGCCTTAGCGGGAGGGCTGGTCCCTACGAGCAGTACTTC
TRBV7-3	TRBJ2-2	.	many	CASSWDLNTGELFF	TGTGCCAGCAGCTGGGACTTAAACACCGGGGAGCTGTTTTTT
TRBV7-8	TRBJ2-5	TRBD1	many	CASSLRSGGETQYF	TGTGCCAGCAGCTTAAGGTCAGGGGGAGAGACCCAGTACTTC
TRBV11-2	TRBJ2-5	TRBD2	many	CASSPSLLAGGPETQYF	TGTGCCAGCAGCCCTAGCCTCCTAGCGGGAGGGCCAGAGACCCAGTACTTC
TRBV15	TRBJ2-3	.	many	CATSRGGGLPSNTQYF	TGTGCCACCAGCAGAGGGGGGGGGCTACCTTCGAATACGCAGTATTTT
TRBV7-9	TRBJ2-7	.	many	CASSPQGLPQMEQYF	TGTGCCAGCAGTCCGCAGGGACTTCCCCAGATGGAGCAGTACTTC
TRBV7-2	TRBJ2-7	.	many	CASSLSSNRPNYEQYF	TGTGCCAGCAGCTTAAGTTCCAACAGGCCCAACTACGAGCAGTACTTC
TRBV14	TRBJ2-2	.	many	CASSRWGQNTGELFF	TGTGCCAGCAGCCGTTGGGGGCAGAACACCGGGGAGCTGTTTTTT
TRBV5-1	TRBJ2-3	.	many	CASSWNRGSTDTQYF	TGCGCCAGCAGCTGGAACCGAGGTAGCACAGATACGCAGTATTTT
TRBV2	TRBJ2-3	TRBD2	many	CASSERSGSGTQYF	TGTGCCAGCAGTGAAAGAAGCGGGAGTGGTACGCAGTATTTT
TRBV6-5	TRBJ2-7	.	many	CASSSEGGKSYEQYF	TGTGCCAGCAGTTCCGAGGGTGGGAAGTCCTACGAGCAGTACTTC
TRBV10-2	TRBJ1-1	TRBD1	many	CASSLEGANTEAFF	TGCGCCAGCAGCCTGGAGGGGGCGAACACTGAAGCTTTCTTT
TRBV5-1	TRBJ2-5	TRBD2	many	CASSLDRAGGTQYF	TGCGCCAGCAGCTTGGACAGGGCGGGGGGGACCCAGTACTTC
TRBV7-6	TRBJ2-4	.	many	CASSLTEKDIQYF	TGTGCCAGCAGCTTAACGGAGAAGGACATTCAGTACTTC
TRBV28	TRBJ2-1	TRBD2	.	CASSPIAGGFYNEQFF	TGTGCCAGCAGCCCTATAGCGGGAGGATTCTACAATGAGCAGTTCTTC
TRBV28	TRBJ2-7	.	many	CASRATGSPYEQYF	TGTGCCAGCAGGGCGACCGGTAGCCCATACGAGCAGTACTTC
TRBV18	TRBJ1-4	.	many	CATKPTATNEKLFF	TGTGCCACCAAACCAACGGCAACTAATGAAAAACTGTTTTTT
TRBV10-3	TRBJ1-5	.	many	CAISDLNQPQHF	TGTGCCATCAGTGACCTCAATCAGCCCCAGCATTTT
TRBV29-1	TRBJ1-4	TRBD1	many	CSVSGTGGEKLFF	TGCAGCGTTTCCGGGACAGGGGGTGAAAAACTGTTTTTT
TRBV5-5	TRBJ2-7	TRBD1	.	CASSTFTGGFYEQYF	TGTGCCAGCAGCACGTTTACAGGGGGCTTCTACGAGCAGTACTTC
TRBV7-6	TRBJ2-7	.	many	CASSRTAGAEQYF	TGTGCCAGCAGCCGCACGGCAGGGGCCGAGCAGTACTTC